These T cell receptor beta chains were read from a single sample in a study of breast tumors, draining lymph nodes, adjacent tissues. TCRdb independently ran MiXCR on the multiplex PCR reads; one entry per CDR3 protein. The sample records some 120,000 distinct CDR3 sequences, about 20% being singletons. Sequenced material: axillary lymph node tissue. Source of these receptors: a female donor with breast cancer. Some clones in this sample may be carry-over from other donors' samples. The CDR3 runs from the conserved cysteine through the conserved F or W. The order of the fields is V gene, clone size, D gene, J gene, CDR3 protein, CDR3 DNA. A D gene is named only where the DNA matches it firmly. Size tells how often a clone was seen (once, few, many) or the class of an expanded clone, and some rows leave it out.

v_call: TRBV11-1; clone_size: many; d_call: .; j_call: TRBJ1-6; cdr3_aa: CASSLAGTRIDSPLHF; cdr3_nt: TGTGCCAGCAGCTTAGCGGGGACCAGGATCGATTCACCCCTCCACTTT
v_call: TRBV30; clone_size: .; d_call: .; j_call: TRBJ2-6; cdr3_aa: CAWSESLLSGANVLTF; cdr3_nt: TGTGCCTGGAGTGAGTCGCTCCTTTCTGGGGCCAACGTCCTGACTTTC
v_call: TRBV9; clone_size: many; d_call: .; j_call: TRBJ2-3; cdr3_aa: CASSVEGRGTDTQYF; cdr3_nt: TGTGCCAGCAGCGTAGAAGGACGGGGCACAGATACGCAGTATTTT
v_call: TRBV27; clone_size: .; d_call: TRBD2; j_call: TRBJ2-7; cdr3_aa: CASSSLGAGANERYF; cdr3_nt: TGTGCCAGCAGCTCATTAGGGGCGGGAGCCAACGAGCGGTACTTC
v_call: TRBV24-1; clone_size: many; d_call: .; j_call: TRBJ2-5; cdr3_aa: CATSDRLEKETQYF; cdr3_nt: TGTGCCACCAGTGATCGACTGGAGAAAGAGACCCAGTACTTC
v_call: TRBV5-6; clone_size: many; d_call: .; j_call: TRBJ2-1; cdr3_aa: CASSGPAFDEQFF; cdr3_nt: TGTGCCAGCAGCGGCCCAGCGTTCGATGAGCAGTTCTTC
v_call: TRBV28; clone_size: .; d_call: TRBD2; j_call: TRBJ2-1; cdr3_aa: CASSFAGGKRDEQFF; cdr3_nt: TGTGCCAGCAGTTTCGCGGGAGGGAAGAGGGATGAGCAGTTCTTC
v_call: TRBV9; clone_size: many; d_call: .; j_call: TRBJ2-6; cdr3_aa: CASSVVAGANVLTF; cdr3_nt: TGTGCCAGCAGCGTAGTAGCCGGGGCCAACGTCCTGACTTTC
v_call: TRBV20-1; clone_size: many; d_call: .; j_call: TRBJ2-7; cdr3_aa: CSARETIAYEQYF; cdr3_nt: TGCAGTGCTAGAGAGACTATCGCCTACGAGCAGTACTTC
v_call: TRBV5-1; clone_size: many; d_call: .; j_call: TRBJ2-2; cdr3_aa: CASLDSPTGELFF; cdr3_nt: TGCGCCAGCTTAGACAGTCCCACCGGGGAGCTGTTTTTT
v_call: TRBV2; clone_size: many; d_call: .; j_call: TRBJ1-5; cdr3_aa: CASTPVELNQPQHF; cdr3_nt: TGTGCCAGCACGCCCGTCGAACTAAATCAGCCCCAGCATTTT
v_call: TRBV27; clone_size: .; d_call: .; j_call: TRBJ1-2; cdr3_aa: CASSLRGGPSGYTF; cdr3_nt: TGTGCCAGCAGTCTCCGCGGAGGACCATCTGGCTACACCTTC
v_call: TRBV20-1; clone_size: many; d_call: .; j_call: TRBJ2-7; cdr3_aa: CSARVNDYWEQYF; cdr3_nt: TGCAGTGCTAGAGTAAACGACTACTGGGAGCAGTACTTC
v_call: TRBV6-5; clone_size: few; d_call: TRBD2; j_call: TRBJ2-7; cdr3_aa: CASSRRTSGRVAEQYF; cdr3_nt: TGTGCCAGCAGTCGAAGGACTAGCGGGAGAGTGGCCGAGCAGTACTTC
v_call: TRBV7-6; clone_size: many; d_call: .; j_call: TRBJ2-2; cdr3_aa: CASSLGYGIGELFF; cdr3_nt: TGTGCCAGCAGCTTAGGGTATGGGATCGGGGAGCTGTTTTTT
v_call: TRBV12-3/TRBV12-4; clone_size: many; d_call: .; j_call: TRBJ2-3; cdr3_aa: CASSWGSSTDTQYF; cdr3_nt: TGTGCCAGCAGTTGGGGGAGTAGCACAGATACGCAGTATTTT
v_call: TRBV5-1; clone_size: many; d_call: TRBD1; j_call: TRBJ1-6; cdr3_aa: CASAQGTGANSPLHF; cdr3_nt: TGCGCCAGCGCACAGGGGACAGGGGCTAATTCACCCCTCCACTTT
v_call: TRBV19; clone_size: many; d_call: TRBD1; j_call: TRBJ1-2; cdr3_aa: CASTLLPGQGSGGYGYTF; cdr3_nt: TGTGCCAGTACCCTACTACCGGGACAGGGCTCGGGGGGCTATGGCTACACCTTC
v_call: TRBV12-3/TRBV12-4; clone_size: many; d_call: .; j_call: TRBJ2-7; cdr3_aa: CASSNLGGIQVYEQYF; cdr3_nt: TGTGCCAGCAGTAACCTTGGGGGCATCCAGGTCTACGAGCAGTACTTC
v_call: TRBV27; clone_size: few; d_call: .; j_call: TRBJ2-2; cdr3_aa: CANYLGGNAPGELFF; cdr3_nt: TGTGCCAACTACCTAGGGGGGAACGCTCCCGGGGAGCTGTTTTTT
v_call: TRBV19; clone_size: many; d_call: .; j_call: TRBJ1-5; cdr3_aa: CASSIPLNGGNQPQHF; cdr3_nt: TGTGCCAGTAGTATCCCCTTGAATGGCGGCAATCAGCCCCAGCATTTT
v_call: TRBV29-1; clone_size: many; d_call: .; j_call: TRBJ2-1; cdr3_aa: CSVAKVVNNEQFF; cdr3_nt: TGCAGCGTTGCTAAAGTGGTGAACAATGAGCAGTTCTTC
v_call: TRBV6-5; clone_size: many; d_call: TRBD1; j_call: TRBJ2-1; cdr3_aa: CASSSGTGSYNEQFF; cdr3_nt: TGTGCCAGCAGTTCCGGGACAGGGTCCTACAATGAGCAGTTCTTC
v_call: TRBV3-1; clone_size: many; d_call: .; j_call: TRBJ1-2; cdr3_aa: CASSPSGGGHGYTF; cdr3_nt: TGTGCCAGCAGCCCATCGGGGGGTGGTCATGGCTACACCTTC
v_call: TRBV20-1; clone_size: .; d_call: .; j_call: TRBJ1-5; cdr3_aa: CGAKVFSTVGNQPQHF; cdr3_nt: TGCGGTGCTAAAGTCTTTTCGACGGTGGGGAATCAGCCCCAGCATTTT
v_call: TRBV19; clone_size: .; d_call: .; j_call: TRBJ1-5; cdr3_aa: CASSTGGNQPQHF; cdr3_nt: TGTGCCAGTAGTACAGGGGGCAATCAGCCCCAGCATTTT
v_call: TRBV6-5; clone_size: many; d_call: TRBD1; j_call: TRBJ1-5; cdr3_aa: CASSTDRGGSNQPQHF; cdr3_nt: TGTGCCAGCAGTACCGACAGGGGAGGGAGCAATCAGCCCCAGCATTTT
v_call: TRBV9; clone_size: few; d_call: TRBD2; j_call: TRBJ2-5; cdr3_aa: CASSVGGLAGKIQETQYF; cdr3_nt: TGTGCCAGCAGCGTAGGGGGACTAGCGGGGAAAATTCAAGAGACCCAGTACTTC
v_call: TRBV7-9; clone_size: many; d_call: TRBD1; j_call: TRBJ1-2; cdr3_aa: CASSLATGEYGGYTF; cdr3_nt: TGTGCCAGCAGCTTAGCGACAGGGGAGTATGGTGGCTACACCTTC
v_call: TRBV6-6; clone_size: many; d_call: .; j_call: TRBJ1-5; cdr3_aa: CASSSRGGFGNQPQHF; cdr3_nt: TGTGCCAGCAGTTCCAGAGGGGGATTTGGCAATCAGCCCCAGCATTTT
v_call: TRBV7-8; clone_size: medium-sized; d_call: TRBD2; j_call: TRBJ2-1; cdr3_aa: CASSLGGSGSYNEQFF; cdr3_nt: TGTGCCAGCAGCTTAGGAGGTAGCGGGAGCTACAATGAGCAGTTCTTC
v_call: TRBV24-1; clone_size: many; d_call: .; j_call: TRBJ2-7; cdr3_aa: CATMERRGSEQYF; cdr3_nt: TGTGCCACCATGGAGAGGCGGGGAAGCGAGCAGTACTTC
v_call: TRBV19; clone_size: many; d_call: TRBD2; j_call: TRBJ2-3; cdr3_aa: CASSKGLAVTAPTDTQYF; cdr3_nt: TGTGCCAGTAGTAAAGGACTAGCGGTTACCGCACCCACAGATACGCAGTATTTT
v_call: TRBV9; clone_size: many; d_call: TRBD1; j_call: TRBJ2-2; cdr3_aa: CASSPGTGIAGELFF; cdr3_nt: TGTGCCAGCAGCCCCGGGACAGGGATTGCCGGGGAGCTGTTTTTT
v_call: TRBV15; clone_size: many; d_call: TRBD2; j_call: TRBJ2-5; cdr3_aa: CATRNPRGGEETQYF; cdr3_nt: TGTGCCACCAGGAACCCCCGGGGGGGGGAAGAGACCCAGTACTTC
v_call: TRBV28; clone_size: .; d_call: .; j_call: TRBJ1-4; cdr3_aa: CASSLPWTVNEKLFF; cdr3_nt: TGTGCCAGCAGTTTACCCTGGACAGTCAATGAAAAACTGTTTTTT
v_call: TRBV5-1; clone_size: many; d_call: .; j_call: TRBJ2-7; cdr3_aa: CASSLGAGTGEQYF; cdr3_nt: TGCGCCAGCAGCTTGGGGGCAGGGACGGGGGAGCAGTACTTC
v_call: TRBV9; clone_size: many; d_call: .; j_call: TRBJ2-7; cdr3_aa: CASSPRGHNSYEQYF; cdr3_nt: TGTGCCAGCAGCCCCCGTGGCCATAACTCCTACGAGCAGTACTTC
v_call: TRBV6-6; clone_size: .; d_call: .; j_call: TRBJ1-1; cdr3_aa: CASREPGQPNTEALF; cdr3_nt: TGTGCCAGCCGCGAGCCGGGACAACCAAACACTGAAGCTCTCTTT
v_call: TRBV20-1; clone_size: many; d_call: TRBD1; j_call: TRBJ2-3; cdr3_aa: CSAFGQGTDMQYF; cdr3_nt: TGCAGTGCCTTCGGACAGGGAACAGATATGCAGTATTTT
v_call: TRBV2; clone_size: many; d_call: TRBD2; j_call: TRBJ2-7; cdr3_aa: CASRGTSGSGVEYF; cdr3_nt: TGTGCCAGCAGGGGGACTAGCGGGAGTGGGGTGGAGTACTTC
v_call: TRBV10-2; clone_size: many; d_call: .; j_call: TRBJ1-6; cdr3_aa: CASSETDGNNSPLHF; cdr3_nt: TGCGCCAGCAGTGAGACGGACGGCAATAATTCACCCCTCCACTTT
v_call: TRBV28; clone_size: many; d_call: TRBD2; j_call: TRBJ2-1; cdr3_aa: CASSLIAGGGYNEQFF; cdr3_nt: TGTGCCAGCAGCCTCATAGCGGGAGGGGGTTACAATGAGCAGTTCTTC
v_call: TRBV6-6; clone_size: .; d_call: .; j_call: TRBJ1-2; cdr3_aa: CASTFGPANYGYTF; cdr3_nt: TGTGCCAGCACCTTTGGGCCCGCTAACTATGGCTACACCTTC
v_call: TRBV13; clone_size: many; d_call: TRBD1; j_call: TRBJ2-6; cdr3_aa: CASSTDRGRGSGANVLTF; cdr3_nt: TGTGCCAGCAGCACCGACAGGGGTCGGGGCTCTGGGGCCAACGTCCTGACTTTC
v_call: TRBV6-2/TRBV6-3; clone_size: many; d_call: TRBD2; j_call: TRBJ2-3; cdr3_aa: CASSGLAGVLDTQYF; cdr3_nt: TGTGCCAGCAGCGGACTAGCGGGAGTGCTAGATACGCAGTATTTT
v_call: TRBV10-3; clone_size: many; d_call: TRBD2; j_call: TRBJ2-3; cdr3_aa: CAISARVGVGAGGVDTQYF; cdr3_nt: TGTGCCATCAGCGCGAGGGTTGGGGTCGGCGCGGGAGGGGTAGATACGCAGTATTTT
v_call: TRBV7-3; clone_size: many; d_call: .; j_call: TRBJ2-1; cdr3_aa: CASSLRDANEQFF; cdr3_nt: TGTGCCAGCAGCCTGCGGGACGCCAATGAGCAGTTCTTC
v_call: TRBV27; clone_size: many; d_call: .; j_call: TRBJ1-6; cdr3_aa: CASSLVGSNSPLHF; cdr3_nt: TGTGCCAGCAGCCTAGTGGGTTCAAATTCACCCCTCCACTTT
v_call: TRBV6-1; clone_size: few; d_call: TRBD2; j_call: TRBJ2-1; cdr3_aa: CVSTGLAGVLSYNEQFF; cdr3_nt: TGTGTCAGTACGGGACTAGCGGGAGTATTGTCCTACAATGAGCAGTTCTTC
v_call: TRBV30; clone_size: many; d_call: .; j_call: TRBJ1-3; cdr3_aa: CAWSVARVMGQGGGNTIYF; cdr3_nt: TGTGCCTGGAGTGTAGCAAGGGTGATGGGGCAGGGAGGCGGAAACACCATATATTTT
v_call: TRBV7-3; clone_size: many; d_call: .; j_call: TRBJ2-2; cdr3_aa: CASSLNPDPRAGELFF; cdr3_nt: TGTGCCAGCAGCTTAAACCCCGACCCCAGGGCCGGGGAGCTGTTTTTT
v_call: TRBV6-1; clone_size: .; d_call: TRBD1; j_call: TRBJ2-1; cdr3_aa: CASSVEGGVNTGGYNEQFF; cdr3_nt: TGTGCCAGCAGTGTCGAAGGCGGTGTTAATACAGGGGGATACAATGAGCAGTTCTTC